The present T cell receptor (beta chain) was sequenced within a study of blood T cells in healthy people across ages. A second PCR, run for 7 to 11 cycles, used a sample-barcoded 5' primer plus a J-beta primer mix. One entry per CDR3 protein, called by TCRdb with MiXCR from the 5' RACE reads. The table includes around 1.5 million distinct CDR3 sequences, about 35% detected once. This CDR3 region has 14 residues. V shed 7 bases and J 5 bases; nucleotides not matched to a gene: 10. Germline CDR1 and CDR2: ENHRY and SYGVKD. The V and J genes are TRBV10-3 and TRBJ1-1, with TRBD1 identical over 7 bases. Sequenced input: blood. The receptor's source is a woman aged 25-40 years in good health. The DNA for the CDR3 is TGTGCCATCACTGCGACAGGGAGTGGTACTGAAGCTTTCTTT. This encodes CAITATGSGTEAFF.